The 19 T cell receptor beta chains in this list originate from one sample, sequenced in a study of cytomegalovirus exposure and HLA in healthy donors. The PCR was carried out with 60 Vbeta primers and 13 Jbeta primers. Libraries were prepared by immunoSEQ multiplex PCR; TCRdb keeps only in-frame clonotypes and omits some of them. The table lists 150,000 to 200,000 clones, around 85% of them singletons, with less than 2.5% in the top ten. Sequenced input: PBMCs. The receptors were gathered from a woman in her forties or fifties in good health and CMV-seronegative.

The gene calls are TRBV28 and TRBJ2-3, with 8 bases fitting TRBD1. This CDR3 contains 15 residues. J was trimmed by 4 bases and V by 3 bases; bases with no gene match: 6. Germline-derived CDR1 and CDR2 are MDHEN and SYDVKM. CDR3 residues: CASSLQGARPDTQYF. The CDR3 bases are TGTGCCAGCAGTTTGCAGGGGGCTAGGCCAGATACGCAGTATTTT. Full variable domain (remainder filled in from reference TRBV28 and TRBJ2-3): DVKVTQSSRYLVKRTGEKVFLECVQDMDHENMFWYRQDPGLGLRLIYFSYDVKMKEKGDIPEGYSVSREKKERFSLILESASTNQTSMYLCASSLQGARPDTQYFGPGTRLTVL.

This chain connects TRBV6-5 to TRBJ2-1, with 9 positions matching TRBD2. Germline values: CDR1 MNHEY, CDR2 SVGAGI. Trimming cost V 2 bases and J 8 bases; bases outside gene matches: 7. The CDR3 spans 15 residues. The CDR3, as DNA: TGTGCCAGCAGTTACGAGGGCGGGAGGGCCTATGAGCAGTTCTTC. The encoded protein is CASSYEGGRAYEQFF.

J is TRBJ1-1 and V is TRBV4-1; 7 bases match TRBD1. The CDR3 is 16 amino acids. The V and J ends lost 3 bases and 1 base, in that order; junction bases with no gene match: 8. In germline, CDR1 is MGHRA, CDR2 YSYEKL. The CDR3 DNA is TGCGCCAGCAGCCACGTAACACCAGGGGGGAACACTGAAGCTTTCTTT. Its protein product is CASSHVTPGGNTEAFF.

This clone appeared a few times. The chain carries TRBV5-4 and TRBJ1-3, with no clear D. Trimming removed 4 bases at V and 0 bases at J, with 20 bases between. Germline V gives CDR1 SGHNT, CDR2 YYREEE (reference sequence). This CDR3 spans 18 amino acids. CDR3 coding DNA: TGTGCCAGCAGCCTGATGGCACCTCGATTAAGCTCTGGAAACACCATATATTTT. It encodes CASSLMAPRLSSGNTIYF.

The chain couples TRBV20-1 to TRBJ2-5; D is ambiguous. The DNA matches TRBJ2-7 better at its end, which makes the J call doubtful. There are 10 residues in the CDR3. Germline V gene data show CDR1 as DFQATT and CDR2 as SNEGSKA (reference sequence). The CDR3 reads CSASPYEQYF. CDR3 nucleotides: TGCAGTGCTAGCCCGTACGAGCAGTACTTC.

The chain joins TRBV7-6 to TRBJ1-3; D is unresolved. Germline V gene sequence: CDR1 SGHVS, CDR2 FNYEAQ. Deletions cut 5 bases from V and 0 bases from J, with 17 bases between. The CDR3 has 17 residues. The CDR3: CASSPIPGSPSGNTIYF. CDR3 nucleotides: TGTGCCAGCAGCCCTATTCCAGGAAGCCCCTCTGGAAACACCATATATTTT. The full variable domain, with the rest looked up from reference TRBV7-6 and TRBJ1-3, is GAGVSQSPRYKVTKRGQDVALRCDPISGHVSLYWYRQALGQGPEFLTYFNYEAQQDKSGLPNDRFSAERPEGSISTLTIQRTEQRDSAMYRCASSPIPGSPSGNTIYFGEGSWLTVV.

The table lists this clone with a count of one. The chain recombines TRBV10-3 with TRBJ1-5; unclear D gene. Germline CDR1 reads ENHRY; CDR2 reads SYGVKD. V was trimmed by 8 bases and J by 6 bases, leaving 20 bases between them. This CDR3 region has 15 residues. CDR3 amino acids: CAIGPDPAAGQPQHF. The CDR3 DNA sequence: TGTGCCATCGGCCCTGACCCTGCTGCGGGTCAGCCCCAGCATTTT.

The gene calls are TRBV28 and TRBJ2-7, with D possibly being TRBD2 (7 bases). Trimming cost V 3 bases and J 1 base, with 13 bases left between them. The CDR3 length is 15 residues. The V gene's germline CDR1 is MDHEN and CDR2 SYDVKM. The CDR3 coding sequence is TGTGCCAGCAGTTTCGCTGGGAGGGGGTCCTACGAGCAGTACTTC. This translates into CASSFAGRGSYEQYF. Using reference TRBV28 and TRBJ2-7 for the parts outside the CDR3, the full variable domain is DVKVTQSSRYLVKRTGEKVFLECVQDMDHENMFWYRQDPGLGLRLIYFSYDVKMKEKGDIPEGYSVSREKKERFSLILESASTNQTSMYLCASSFAGRGSYEQYFGPGTRLTVT.

The genes are TRBV28 and TRBJ1-2; possibly TRBD1 for D (5 bases). CDR3 length: 13 residues. The V end lost 3 bases, the J end lost 5 bases, and 10 bases lay between the germline ends. Germline lookup yields CDR1 MDHEN and CDR2 SYDVKM. CDR3: CASSFGAGYGYTF. CDR3 in DNA: TGTGCCAGCAGTTTTGGGGCTGGGTATGGCTACACCTTC.

This clone was seen more than once but under ten times. The chain carries TRBV10-3 and TRBJ2-4, with TRBD2 matching 8 bases. Germline CDR1 is ENHRY and CDR2 is SYGVKD. This CDR3 region has 17 residues. Trimming took 0 bases from V and 0 from J; bases not matched to a gene: 4. The CDR3 loop reads CAISESPAGVAKNIQYF. The CDR3 nucleotides read TGTGCCATCAGTGAGTCCCCAGCGGGAGTAGCCAAAAACATTCAGTACTTC.

The CDR3 reads CASSFTGNTGELFF. Written as DNA, the CDR3 is TGCGCCAGCAGCTTCACAGGGAACACCGGGGAGCTGTTTTTT. V gene TRBV5-1 combines with J gene TRBJ2-2; D may be TRBD1 (5 bases). Per germline, CDR1 SGHRS and CDR2 YFSETQ. Between the trimmed V and J ends, which lost 2 bases and 1 base, there was a span of 6 bases. The CDR3 contains 14 residues.

This rearrangement joins TRBV28 to TRBJ2-1, with D tentatively TRBD1 (6 bases). V lost 7 bases and J lost 5, with 21 bases in between. The CDR3 length is 16 residues. Looked up from germline, CDR1 is MDHEN and CDR2 is SYDVKM. CDR3 sequence (DNA): TGTGCCAGCATGGAATTTACAGGGAGTAAGAACAATGAGCAGTTCTTC. Encoded protein: CASMEFTGSKNNEQFF.

This clone was detected only once. The genes are TRBV5-8 and TRBJ1-2; 9 nucleotides match TRBD1. Germline lookup yields CDR1 SGHTS and CDR2 YDEGEE. The V gene end was trimmed by 7 bases and the J gene end by 5 bases; junction bases not matched to a gene: 9. This CDR3 region has 14 residues. The CDR3, as DNA: TGTGCCAGCGGAATAGGGACAGGGTCATATGGCTACACCTTC. This codes for CASGIGTGSYGYTF. The variable domain in full, completed from reference TRBV5-8 and TRBJ1-2, reads EAGVTQSPTHLIKTRGQQATLRCSPISGHTSVYWYQQALGLGLQFLLWYDEGEERNRGNFPPRFSGRQFPNYSSELNVNALELEDSALYLCASGIGTGSYGYTFGSGTRLTVV.

There are a few counts of this clone. The CDR3 DNA follows: TGCGCCAGCAGCTTGGCAGAGATGGGAGGGACTAGCGGGAGTTACGAGCAGTACTTC. It specifies CASSLAEMGGTSGSYEQYF. This chain joins TRBV5-1 and TRBJ2-7; 14 nucleotides match TRBD2. V lost 0 bases to trimming and J lost 4 bases; unmatched junction nucleotides: 12. The germline V gene has CDR1 SGHRS and CDR2 YFSETQ. This CDR3 is built from 19 residues.

The V and J genes are TRBV4-3 and TRBJ1-1; D remains unclear. Per the germline V gene, CDR1 is LGHNA and CDR2 is YSLEER. The CDR3 is made up of 18 amino acids. The V and J ends lost 5 bases and 1 base respectively, with 23 bases between them. The CDR3 DNA reads as TGCGCCAGCAGCGCTGGAACCCCCTATCGGGAGGAGAACACTGAAGCTTTCTTT. It yields the protein CASSAGTPYREENTEAFF.

V usage is TRBV7-2 and J usage is TRBJ2-1, with 8 bases lining up with TRBD2. Per the germline V gene, CDR1 is SGHTA and CDR2 is FQGNSA. The CDR3 is 19 residues long. The ends lost 0 bases at V and 0 bases at J; junction bases unmatched: 10. The CDR3 nucleotides are TGTGCCAGCAGCTTAGCGGCGGGAGGCCCTCCGAGCTCCTACAATGAGCAGTTCTTC. Translated, it gives CASSLAAGGPPSSYNEQFF. The complete variable domain, with remaining parts taken from reference TRBV7-2 and TRBJ2-1, reads GAGVSQSPSNKVTEKGKDVELRCDPISGHTALYWYRQSLGQGLEFLIYFQGNSAPDKSGLPSDRFSAERTGGSVSTLTIQRTQQEDSAVYLCASSLAAGGPPSSYNEQFFGPGTRLTVL.

The chain links TRBV19 to TRBJ2-6; possible D gene TRBD1, 5 bases. With 7 bases removed from V and 0 bases from J, the gap between germline ends came to 10 bases. Germline lookup yields CDR1 LNHDA and CDR2 SQIVND (reference sequence). The CDR3 runs to 15 residues. DNA for the CDR3: TGTGCCAGTACGAGGACACCCTCTGGGGCCAACGTCCTGACTTTC. Its translation: CASTRTPSGANVLTF. Filled out from reference TRBV19 and TRBJ2-6, the complete variable domain reads DGGITQSPKYLFRKEGQNVTLSCEQNLNHDAMYWYRQDPGQGLRLIYYSQIVNDFQKGDIAEGYSVSREKKESFPLTVTSAQKNPTAFYLCASTRTPSGANVLTFGAGSRLTVL.

This clone was recorded once. V is TRBV4-1 and J is TRBJ1-3; 7 bases line up with TRBD1. Trimming removed 1 base from V and 2 bases from J; junction bases left unmatched: 2. This CDR3 contains 15 residues. The germline V gene has CDR1 MGHRA and CDR2 YSYEKL. The DNA for the CDR3 is TGCGCCAGCAGCCAAGCCGGGACAGCTGGAAACACCATATATTTT. Its protein product is CASSQAGTAGNTIYF.

V gene TRBV6-1 combines with J gene TRBJ2-7; 10 positions agree with TRBD1. Trimming at V came to 6 bases and at J to 2 bases, leaving 4 bases not matched to a gene. The CDR3 consists of 14 residues. CDR1 is MNHNS and CDR2 is SASEGT in the germline V gene. The CDR3 is CASRDRGRTYEQYF. The CDR3 DNA sequence: TGTGCCAGCAGAGACAGGGGGCGCACCTACGAGCAGTACTTC.